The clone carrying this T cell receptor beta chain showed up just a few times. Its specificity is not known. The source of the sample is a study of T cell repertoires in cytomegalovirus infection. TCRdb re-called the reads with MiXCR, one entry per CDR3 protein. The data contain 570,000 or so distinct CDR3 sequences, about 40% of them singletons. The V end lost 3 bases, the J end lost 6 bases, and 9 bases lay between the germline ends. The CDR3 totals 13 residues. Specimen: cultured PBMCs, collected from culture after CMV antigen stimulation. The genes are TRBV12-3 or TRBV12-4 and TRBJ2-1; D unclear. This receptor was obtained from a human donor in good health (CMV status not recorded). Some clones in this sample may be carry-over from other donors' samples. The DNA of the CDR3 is TGTGCCAGCAGTTTTGGCTACCTCAATGAGCAGTTCTTC. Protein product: CASSFGYLNEQFF.